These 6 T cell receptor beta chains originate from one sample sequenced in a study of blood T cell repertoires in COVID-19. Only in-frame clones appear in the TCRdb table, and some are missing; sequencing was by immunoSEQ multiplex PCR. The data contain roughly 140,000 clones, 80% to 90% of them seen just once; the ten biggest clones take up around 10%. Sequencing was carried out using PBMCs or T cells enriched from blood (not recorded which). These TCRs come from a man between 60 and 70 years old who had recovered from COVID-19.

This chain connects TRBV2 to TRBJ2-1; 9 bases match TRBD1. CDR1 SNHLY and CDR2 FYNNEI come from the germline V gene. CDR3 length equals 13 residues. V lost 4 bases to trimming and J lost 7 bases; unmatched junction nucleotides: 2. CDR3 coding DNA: TGTGCCAGCAGTGTGGACAGGGGTAATGAGCAGTTCTTC. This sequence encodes CASSVDRGNEQFF.

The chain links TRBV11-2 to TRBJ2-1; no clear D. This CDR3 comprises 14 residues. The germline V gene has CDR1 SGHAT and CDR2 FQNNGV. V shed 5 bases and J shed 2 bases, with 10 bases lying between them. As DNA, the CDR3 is TGTGCCAGCAGCCACGCGGTAGCCTACAATGAGCAGTTCTTC. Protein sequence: CASSHAVAYNEQFF. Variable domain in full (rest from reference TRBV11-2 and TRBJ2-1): EAGVAQSPRYKIIEKRQSVAFWCNPISGHATLYWYQQILGQGPKLLIQFQNNGVVDDSQLPKDRFSAERLKGVDSTLKIQPAKLEDSAVYLCASSHAVAYNEQFFGPGTRLTVL.

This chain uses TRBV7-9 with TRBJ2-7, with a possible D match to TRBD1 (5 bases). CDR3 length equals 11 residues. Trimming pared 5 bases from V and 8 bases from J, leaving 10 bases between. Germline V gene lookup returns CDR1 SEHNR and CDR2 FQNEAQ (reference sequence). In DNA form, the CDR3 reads TGTGCCAGCAGCGCCCAGGGAAAGCAGTACTTC. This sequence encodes CASSAQGKQYF.

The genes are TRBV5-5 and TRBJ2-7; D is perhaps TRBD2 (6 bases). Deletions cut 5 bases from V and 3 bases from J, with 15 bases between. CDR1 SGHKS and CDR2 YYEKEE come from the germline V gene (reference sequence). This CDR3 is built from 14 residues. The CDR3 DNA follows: TGTGCCAGCAGACCCCCGGGAGCCTTCTACGAGCAGTACTTC. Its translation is CASRPPGAFYEQYF.

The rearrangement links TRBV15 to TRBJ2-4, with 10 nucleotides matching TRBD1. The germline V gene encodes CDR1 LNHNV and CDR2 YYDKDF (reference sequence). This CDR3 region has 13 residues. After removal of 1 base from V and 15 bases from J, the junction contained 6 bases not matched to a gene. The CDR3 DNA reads TGTGCCACCAGCAGAGGGGACAGGGGATATTCGTACTTC. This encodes CATSRGDRGYSYF.

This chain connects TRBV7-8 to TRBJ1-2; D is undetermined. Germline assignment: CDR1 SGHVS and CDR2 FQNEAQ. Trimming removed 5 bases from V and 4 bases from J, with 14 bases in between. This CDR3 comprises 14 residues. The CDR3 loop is CASSPRGASYGYTF. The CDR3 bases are TGTGCCAGCAGCCCCCGTGGAGCCTCCTATGGCTACACCTTC. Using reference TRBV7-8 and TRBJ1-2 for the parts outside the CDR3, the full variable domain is GAGVSQSPRYKVAKRGQDVALRCDPISGHVSLFWYQQALGQGPEFLTYFQNEAQLDKSGLPSDRFFAERPEGSVSTLKIQRTQQEDSAVYLCASSPRGASYGYTFGSGTRLTVV.